These 29 T cell receptor beta chains share one sample of origin, sequenced in a study of T cell repertoires in cytomegalovirus infection. TCRdb independently ran MiXCR on the reads; one entry per CDR3 protein. The data contain roughly 640,000 distinct CDR3 sequences, 20% to 25% of them singletons. Sequenced input: CD8+ T cells from PBMCs. The origin of the receptors is a human donor in good health (CMV status not recorded). Some clones in this sample may be carry-over from other donors' samples.

This clonotype has more than one count but fewer than ten. The rearrangement links TRBV5-1 to TRBJ2-3; 10 positions match TRBD2. Germline-derived CDR1 and CDR2 are SGHRS and YFSETQ. Unmatched junction bases numbered 5, after V lost 4 bases and J lost 6 bases. The CDR3 consists of 14 residues. The CDR3: CASSAAGGLDTQYF. CDR3 coding DNA: TGCGCCAGCAGCGCAGCGGGGGGGCTGGATACGCAGTATTTT.

The V call is TRBV6-5, the J call TRBJ2-2; D is uncertain. The CDR3 extends over 15 amino acids. Trimming removed 9 bases at V and 2 bases at J, with 16 bases between. The germline V gene encodes CDR1 MNHEY and CDR2 SVGAGI. The CDR3 DNA is TGTGCCAGTCATCCCCGGGTCTTTAACACCGGGGAGCTGTTTTTT. Translation: CASHPRVFNTGELFF.

A word on this clonotype: This may arise from a read error, as a much more abundant clone is one base away. The genes are TRBV28 and TRBJ1-2; the D is unclear. The CDR3 totals 15 residues. Germline assignment: CDR1 MDHEN and CDR2 SYDVKM. CDR3 DNA sequence: TGTGTCAGCAGTTTTAAAACAGTTACTAACTATGGCTACACCTTC. This codes for CVSSFKTVTNYGYTF.

The J gene is TRBJ1-3, the V gene TRBV28; D ambiguous. With 7 bases removed from V and 4 bases from J, the gap between germline ends came to 11 bases. This CDR3 is built from 13 residues. Germline CDR1 is MDHEN and CDR2 is SYDVKM. The CDR3: CASNYSPGNTIYF. DNA for the CDR3: TGTGCCAGCAACTACAGTCCCGGAAACACCATATATTTT.

There are many counts of this clonotype. The rearrangement links TRBV7-9 to TRBJ2-1, with D perhaps matching TRBD2 (6 bases). The CDR3 runs to 13 residues. V was trimmed by 5 bases and J by 6 bases, leaving 11 bases between them. From germline, CDR1 is SEHNR and CDR2 FQNEAQ (reference sequence). CDR3 sequence: CASSTGLLNEQFF. As DNA, the CDR3 is TGTGCCAGCAGCACGGGACTTCTCAATGAGCAGTTCTTC.

V and J are TRBV5-1 and TRBJ2-5, with 9 bases that match TRBD2. CDR3 length equals 16 residues. V shed 5 bases, J shed 1 base, and the junction held 9 bases outside the gene matches. Germline-derived CDR1 and CDR2 are SGHRS and YFSETQ. CDR3 amino acids: CASSAPSGDSQETQYF. The CDR3 bases are TGCGCCAGCAGTGCTCCTAGCGGGGACAGCCAAGAGACCCAGTACTTC.

The sample holds a few counts of this clonotype. The chain recombines TRBV14 with TRBJ1-2; unclear D gene. CDR3 length equals 14 residues. Per germline, CDR1 SGHDN and CDR2 FVKESK. Trimming cost V 0 bases and J 2 bases, with 7 bases left between them. The CDR3 protein is CASSQDQRNYGYTF. The CDR3 nucleotides read TGTGCCAGCAGCCAAGATCAGAGGAACTATGGCTACACCTTC.

This clonotype has only a few counts. The J gene is TRBJ1-1, the V gene TRBV6-5; D is possibly TRBD1 (5 bases). There are 12 residues in the CDR3. The germline V and J ends were trimmed by 5 bases and 6 bases, with 10 bases remaining between them. Germline CDR1 and CDR2: MNHEY and SVGAGI. The CDR3 DNA is TGTGCCAGCAGTCCCACGGGGCCTGAAGCTTTCTTT. Protein product: CASSPTGPEAFF.

This clonotype was found a few times. The V gene is TRBV12-3 or TRBV12-4, the J gene TRBJ2-7, with D tentatively TRBD2 (5 bases). The CDR3 is 13 amino acids. Deletions cut 6 bases from V and 3 bases from J, with 12 bases between. For the CDR3, the DNA is TGTGCCAGCAGACACCGAGGGCACTACGAGCAGTACTTC. This sequence encodes CASRHRGHYEQYF.

The chain employs TRBV5-6 and TRBJ2-2; TRBD1 matches 7 bases. The V gene's germline CDR1 is SGHDT and CDR2 YYEEEE. V lost 4 bases and J lost 4; bases outside the gene matches: 7. This CDR3 has 15 amino acids. The CDR3 sequence is CASSHGAGGTGELFF. CDR3 nucleotides: TGTGCCAGCAGCCACGGTGCAGGGGGCACCGGGGAGCTGTTTTTT. Full variable domain (remainder filled in from reference TRBV5-6 and TRBJ2-2): DAGVTQSPTHLIKTRGQQVTLRCSPKSGHDTVSWYQQALGQGPQFIFQYYEEEERQRGNFPDRFSGHQFPNYSSELNVNALLLGDSALYLCASSHGAGGTGELFFGEGSRLTVL.

The J gene is TRBJ2-5, the V gene TRBV29-1; D is perhaps TRBD2 (6 bases). The CDR3 spans 14 residues. Trimming took off 1 base at V and 5 bases at J, with 14 bases between the two ends. CDR1 SQVTM and CDR2 ANQGSEA come from the germline V gene. CDR3 coding DNA: TGCAGCGTTGAAGGTGCGGGGTTTTCGGAGACCCAGTACTTC. Protein: CSVEGAGFSETQYF. The entire variable domain, with the rest obtained from reference TRBV29-1 and TRBJ2-5, is as follows: SAVISQKPSRDICQRGTSLTIQCQVDSQVTMMFWYRQQPGQSLTLIATANQGSEATYESGFVIDKFPISRPNLTFSTLTVSNMSPEDSSIYLCSVEGAGFSETQYFGPGTRLLVL.

This rearrangement joins TRBV23-1 to TRBJ1-6; D gene unclear. TRBV23-1 is an open reading frame, and its role is uncertain. Deletions cut 0 bases from V and 9 bases from J, with 12 bases between. This CDR3 region has 15 residues. The CDR3 region is CASSQSIVGSSPLHF. The CDR3 DNA follows: TGCGCCAGCAGTCAATCGATTGTTGGGAGTTCACCCCTCCACTTT.

This clonotype was seen many times. CDR3 sequence reads: CASSPDRDPYNEQFF. The CDR3, as DNA: TGTGCCAGCAGTCCCGACAGGGACCCCTACAATGAGCAGTTCTTC. V usage is TRBV6-5 and J usage is TRBJ2-1; 7 bases map to TRBD1. V shed 5 bases, J shed 2 bases, and the junction held 6 bases outside the gene matches. Per the germline V gene, CDR1 is MNHEY and CDR2 is SVGAGI. The CDR3 is 15 amino acids.

This clonotype was recorded a few times. The chain is built from TRBV5-4 and TRBJ1-6; 7 bases match TRBD1. The CDR3 contains 14 residues. The junction had 8 bases not matched to a gene; V was cut back by 4 bases and J by 10 bases. Germline lookup yields CDR1 SGHNT and CDR2 YYREEE (reference sequence). The CDR3 region is CASSTTGVSSPLHF. CDR3 DNA: TGTGCCAGCAGCACCACAGGGGTATCCTCACCCCTCCACTTT.

In its sample, this clonotype was seen many times. The rearrangement joins TRBV7-9 to TRBJ2-1; D is tentatively TRBD1 or TRBD2 (5 bases each). Germline CDR1 SEHNR, CDR2 FQNEAQ (reference sequence). The CDR3 sequence is 13 residues long. V was clipped by 10 bases and J by 5 bases, with 15 bases between them. The CDR3 DNA follows: TGTGCCACACTTAGAGGGGCAGACAATGAGCAGTTCTTC. This codes for CATLRGADNEQFF. The full variable domain, rest sourced from reference TRBV7-9 and TRBJ2-1, is DTGVSQNPRHKITKRGQNVTFRCDPISEHNRLYWYRQTLGQGPEFLTYFQNEAQLEKSRLLSDRFSAERPKGSFSTLEIQRTEQGDSAMYLCATLRGADNEQFFGPGTRLTVL.

Ten or more counts support this clonotype. The V call is TRBV12-3 or TRBV12-4, the J call TRBJ1-1; 7 nucleotides match TRBD1. After removal of 4 bases from V and 7 bases from J, the junction contained 6 bases not matched to a gene. This CDR3 region has 13 residues. CDR3 in DNA: TGTGCCAGCAGTTCCCAGACAGGGCTTGAAGCTTTCTTT. Amino acids: CASSSQTGLEAFF.

The V and J genes are TRBV7-8 and TRBJ2-2; a possible D gene is TRBD2 (5 bases). V shed 6 bases and J shed 6 bases, with 11 bases lying between them. Germline V CDR1 and CDR2: SGHVS, FQNEAQ. The length of the CDR3 is 13 residues. The DNA of the CDR3 is TGTGCCAGCAGGACGACCGGGGCCGGGGAGCTGTTTTTT. Protein product: CASRTTGAGELFF.

As regards this clonotype: Possible read error: a much larger clone is one base away. The V call is TRBV11-3, the J call TRBJ2-5, with D possibly TRBD2 on 6 matching bases. Per the germline V gene, CDR1 is SGHNT and CDR2 is YENEEA. There are 13 residues in the CDR3. Trimming left V 5 bases short and J 2 bases short, with 9 bases between. The CDR3 DNA follows: TGTGCCAGCAGCGCGGGACTGCAAGAGACCCAGTACTTC. It translates to CASSAGLQETQYF.

This rearrangement joins TRBV2 to TRBJ2-2; TRBD2 might be the D (6 bases). Germline V gene lookup returns CDR1 SNHLY and CDR2 FYNNEI. This CDR3 has 13 amino acids. Deletions cut 8 bases from V and 9 bases from J, with 16 bases between. The CDR3 bases are TGTGCCAGCTTTTCGGCGGGAACCAGGGAGCTGTTTTTT. Its protein is CASFSAGTRELFF. Full variable domain (rest looked up from reference TRBV2 and TRBJ2-2): EPEVTQTPSHQVTQMGQEVILRCVPISNHLYFYWYRQILGQKVEFLVSFYNNEISEKSEIFDDQFSVERPDGSNFTLKIRSTKLEDSAMYFCASFSAGTRELFFGEGSRLTVL.

This clonotype has only a few counts. The chain joins TRBV6-5 to TRBJ2-1; 7 bases map to TRBD2. Germline V gene sequence: CDR1 MNHEY, CDR2 SVGAGI. V dropped 2 bases and J dropped 0; count of bases not matched to a gene: 10. CDR3 size: 18 residues. CDR3 loop: CASSYGGSGDTSYNEQFF. The DNA of the CDR3 is TGTGCCAGCAGTTACGGGGGGAGCGGGGATACCTCCTACAATGAGCAGTTCTTC.

Points on this clonotype: This may come from a read error, since a much larger clone is one base off. The J gene is TRBJ2-1, the V gene TRBV27; no reliable D call. CDR1 and CDR2 from the germline V gene are MNHEY and SMNVEV (reference sequence). The CDR3 has 13 amino acids. The CDR3 protein is CVSTSQNSNEQFF. The CDR3 bases are TGTGTCAGCACCTCACAGAATTCCAATGAGCAGTTCTTC.

The genes are TRBV29-1 and TRBJ1-2; TRBD1 agrees at 8 bases. Germline CDR1 SQVTM, CDR2 ANQGSEA. The junction had 8 bases not matched to a gene; V was cut back by 6 bases and J by 8 bases. CDR3 length: 12 amino acids. CDR3 region: CSVAGGLGGYTF. In nucleotides, the CDR3 is TGCAGCGTGGCAGGGGGCTTGGGAGGCTACACCTTC.

Only a few counts were recorded for this clonotype. CDR3 DNA sequence: TGTGCCACCTCATCCCAGGGACGTACGGCCGGGAATGAGCAGTTCTTC. The encoded protein is CATSSQGRTAGNEQFF. V is TRBV24-1 and J is TRBJ2-1; D is possibly TRBD1 or TRBD2 (5 bases each). Germline V CDR1 and CDR2: KGHDR, SFDVKD. Deletions cut 9 bases from V and 7 bases from J, with 24 bases between. This CDR3 spans 16 amino acids.

The CDR3 loop reads CSARKGLTSTDTQYF. Written as DNA, the CDR3 is TGCAGTGCTAGAAAAGGCCTTACTAGCACAGATACGCAGTATTTT. V gene TRBV20-1 combines with J gene TRBJ2-3; D is unclear. Trimming pared 2 bases from V and 0 bases from J, leaving 12 bases between. The germline V gene has CDR1 DFQATT and CDR2 SNEGSKA (reference sequence). The CDR3 spans 15 residues.

This clonotype was seen at least ten times. V gene TRBV7-9 combines with J gene TRBJ1-2; the D is unclear. Germline V gene lookup returns CDR1 SEHNR and CDR2 FQNEAQ (reference sequence). This CDR3 is 13 amino acids long. Trimming removed 5 bases from V and 8 bases from J, with 15 bases in between. CDR3 coding DNA: TGTGCCAGCAGCCCGGGCCGCGGAGCGGGCTACACCTTC. Translated, it gives CASSPGRGAGYTF.

The gene calls are TRBV6-5 and TRBJ2-7, with D tentatively TRBD2 (6 bases). V was shortened by 5 bases and J by 5 bases, with 16 bases between the two germline ends. CDR1 is MNHEY, CDR2 SVGAGI, per germline. The CDR3 runs 14 residues. The CDR3 is CASSTARTNHEQYF. The DNA for the CDR3 is TGTGCCAGCAGTACGGCCCGGACTAACCACGAGCAGTACTTC.

Turning to this clonotype: A much more abundant neighbour one base away suggests this may be a read error. The chain uses TRBV12-3 or TRBV12-4 and TRBJ1-5, with a tentative D call TRBD1 (5 bases). CDR3 length equals 13 residues. For the CDR3, the DNA is TGTGCCGGCAGTTTGGGGCCGGTTCAGCCCCAGCATTTT. Translated: CAGSLGPVQPQHF.

The table lists this clonotype with many counts. This sequence joins TRBV7-2 and TRBJ2-5, with 7 bases fitting TRBD2. Trimming removed 2 bases from V and 1 base from J; junction bases left unmatched: 4. The length of the CDR3 is 15 residues. Germline assignment: CDR1 SGHTA and CDR2 FQGNSA. The CDR3 DNA is TGTGCCAGCAGCTTAAATCGGGGGGTCCAAGAGACCCAGTACTTC. Amino acids: CASSLNRGVQETQYF.

The chain is built from TRBV6-2 or TRBV6-3 and TRBJ2-7, with 8 positions matching TRBD1. V lost 2 bases to trimming and J lost 3 bases; unmatched junction nucleotides: 21. The CDR3 has 20 residues. From germline, CDR1 is MNHEY and CDR2 SVGEGT. As DNA, the CDR3 is TGTGCCAGCAGTTACGGGGGACAGGACCACAGTGAATCCTTTAACTACGAGCAGTACTTC. Translation: CASSYGGQDHSESFNYEQYF.